This entry describes one TCR beta chain. Sequencing used immunoSEQ multiplex PCR; TCRdb keeps in-frame clones, though not all of them. The sample shows a few hundred thousand clones, about 85% of them seen only once. The data are from a study of blood T cell repertoires in COVID-19. Trimming pared 7 bases from V and 1 base from J, leaving 11 bases between. The germline V gene encodes CDR1 LNHDA and CDR2 SQIVND (reference sequence). There are 15 residues in the CDR3. The chain couples TRBV19 to TRBJ1-6; D gene uncertain. The TCR originated in a woman aged 45-60 years who had recovered from COVID-19. The source material was peripheral blood. The CDR3 loop reads CASTQRESYNSPLHF. As DNA, the CDR3 is TGTGCCAGTACCCAGCGGGAGTCCTATAATTCACCCCTCCACTTT.